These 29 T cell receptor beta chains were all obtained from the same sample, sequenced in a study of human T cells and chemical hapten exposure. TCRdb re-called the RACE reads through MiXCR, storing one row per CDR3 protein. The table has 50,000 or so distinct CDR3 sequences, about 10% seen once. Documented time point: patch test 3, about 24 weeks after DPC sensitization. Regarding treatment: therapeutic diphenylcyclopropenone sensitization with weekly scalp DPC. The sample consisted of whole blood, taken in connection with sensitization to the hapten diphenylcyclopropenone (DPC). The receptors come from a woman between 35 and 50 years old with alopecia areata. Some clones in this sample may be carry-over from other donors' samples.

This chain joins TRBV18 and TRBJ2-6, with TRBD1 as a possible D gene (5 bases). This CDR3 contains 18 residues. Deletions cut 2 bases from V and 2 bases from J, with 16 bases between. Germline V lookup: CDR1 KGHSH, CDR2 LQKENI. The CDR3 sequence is CASSPLAPQAPGANVLTF. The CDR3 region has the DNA TGTGCCAGCTCACCATTAGCCCCACAGGCCCCTGGGGCCAACGTCCTGACTTTC.

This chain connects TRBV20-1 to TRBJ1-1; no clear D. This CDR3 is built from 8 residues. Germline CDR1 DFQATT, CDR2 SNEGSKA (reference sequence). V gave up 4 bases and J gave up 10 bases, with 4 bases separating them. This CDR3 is CSATGAFF. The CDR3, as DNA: TGCAGTGCTACCGGAGCTTTCTTT.

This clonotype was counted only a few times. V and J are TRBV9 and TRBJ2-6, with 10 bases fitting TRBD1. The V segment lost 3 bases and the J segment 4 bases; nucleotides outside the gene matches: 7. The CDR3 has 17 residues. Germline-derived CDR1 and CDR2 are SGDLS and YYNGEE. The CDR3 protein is CASSEPGQGQGANVLTF. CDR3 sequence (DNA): TGTGCCAGCAGCGAACCGGGACAGGGGCAAGGGGCCAACGTCCTGACTTTC.

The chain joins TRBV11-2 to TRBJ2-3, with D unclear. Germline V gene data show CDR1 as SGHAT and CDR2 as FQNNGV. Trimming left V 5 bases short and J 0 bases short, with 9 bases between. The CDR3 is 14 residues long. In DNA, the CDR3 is TGTGCCAGCAGCCCCGGACCGAGCACAGATACGCAGTATTTT. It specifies CASSPGPSTDTQYF.

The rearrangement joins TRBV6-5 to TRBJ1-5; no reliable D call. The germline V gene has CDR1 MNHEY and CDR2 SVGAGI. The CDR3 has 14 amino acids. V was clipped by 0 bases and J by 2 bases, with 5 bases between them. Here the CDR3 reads CASSYSGGNQPQHF. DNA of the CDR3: TGTGCCAGCAGTTACTCCGGGGGCAATCAGCCCCAGCATTTT.

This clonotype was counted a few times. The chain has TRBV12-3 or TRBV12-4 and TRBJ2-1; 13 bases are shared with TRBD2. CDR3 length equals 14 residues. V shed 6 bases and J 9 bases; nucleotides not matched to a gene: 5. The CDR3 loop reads CASRTSGGATEQFF. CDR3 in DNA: TGTGCCAGCAGAACTAGCGGGGGGGCCACTGAGCAGTTCTTC.

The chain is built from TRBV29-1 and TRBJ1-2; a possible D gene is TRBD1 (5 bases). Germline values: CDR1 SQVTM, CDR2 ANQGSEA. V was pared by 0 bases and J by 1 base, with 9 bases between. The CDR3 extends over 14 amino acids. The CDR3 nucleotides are TGCAGCGTTGAAGATCGGGGCAGTAACTATGGCTACACCTTC. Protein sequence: CSVEDRGSNYGYTF.

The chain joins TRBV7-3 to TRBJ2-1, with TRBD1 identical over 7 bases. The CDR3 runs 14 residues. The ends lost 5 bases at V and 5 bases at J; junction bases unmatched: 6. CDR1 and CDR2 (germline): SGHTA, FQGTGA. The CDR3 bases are TGTGCCAGCAGCCGCCGGGACAGAGACAATGAGCAGTTCTTC. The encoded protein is CASSRRDRDNEQFF.

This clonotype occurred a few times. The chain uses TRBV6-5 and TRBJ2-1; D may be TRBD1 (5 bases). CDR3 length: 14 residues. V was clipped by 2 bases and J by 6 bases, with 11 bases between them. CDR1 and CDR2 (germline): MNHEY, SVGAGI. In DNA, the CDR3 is TGTGCCAGCAGTTACAGAGGTGGGGCCAATGAGCAGTTCTTC. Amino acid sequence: CASSYRGGANEQFF.

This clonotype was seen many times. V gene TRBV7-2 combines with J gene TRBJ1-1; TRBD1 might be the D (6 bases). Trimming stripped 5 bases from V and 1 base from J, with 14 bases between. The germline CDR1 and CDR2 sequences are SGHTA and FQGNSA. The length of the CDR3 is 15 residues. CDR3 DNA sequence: TGTGCCAGCAGCCCGCACGCAGGGGAGAACACTGAAGCTTTCTTT. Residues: CASSPHAGENTEAFF.

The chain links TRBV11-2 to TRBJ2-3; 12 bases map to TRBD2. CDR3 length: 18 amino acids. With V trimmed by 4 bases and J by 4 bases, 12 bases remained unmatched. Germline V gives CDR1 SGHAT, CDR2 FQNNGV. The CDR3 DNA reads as TGTGCCAGCAGCTACCCCAGACTAGCGGGGGACCCCCCAGATACGCAGTATTTT. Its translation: CASSYPRLAGDPPDTQYF.

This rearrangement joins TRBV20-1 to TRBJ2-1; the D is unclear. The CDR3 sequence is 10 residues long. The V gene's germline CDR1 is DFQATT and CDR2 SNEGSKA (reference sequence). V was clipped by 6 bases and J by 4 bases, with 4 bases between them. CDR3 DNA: TGCAGTGCGCAATACAATGAGCAGTTCTTC. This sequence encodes CSAQYNEQFF.

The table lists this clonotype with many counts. CDR3 sequence reads: CASSTRTLATRGATDTQYF. Written as DNA, the CDR3 is TGTGCCAGCTCCACCCGGACACTAGCCACCCGAGGGGCCACAGATACGCAGTATTTT. V usage is TRBV18 and J usage is TRBJ2-3, with D possibly matching TRBD2 (6 bases). V was trimmed by 6 bases and J by 2 bases, leaving 27 bases between them. The length of the CDR3 is 19 residues. Germline V gene data show CDR1 as KGHSH and CDR2 as LQKENI.

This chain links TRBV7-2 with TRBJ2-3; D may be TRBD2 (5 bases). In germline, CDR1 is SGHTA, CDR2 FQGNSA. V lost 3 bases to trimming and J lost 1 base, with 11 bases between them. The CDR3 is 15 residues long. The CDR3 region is CASSFGRRGTDTQYF. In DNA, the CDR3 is TGTGCCAGCAGCTTCGGTCGGCGGGGCACAGATACGCAGTATTTT.

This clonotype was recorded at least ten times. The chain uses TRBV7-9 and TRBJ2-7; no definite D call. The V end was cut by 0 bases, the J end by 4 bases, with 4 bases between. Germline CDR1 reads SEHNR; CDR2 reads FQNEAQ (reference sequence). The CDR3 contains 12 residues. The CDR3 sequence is CASSLAVYEQYF. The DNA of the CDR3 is TGTGCCAGCAGCTTAGCGGTTTACGAGCAGTACTTC.

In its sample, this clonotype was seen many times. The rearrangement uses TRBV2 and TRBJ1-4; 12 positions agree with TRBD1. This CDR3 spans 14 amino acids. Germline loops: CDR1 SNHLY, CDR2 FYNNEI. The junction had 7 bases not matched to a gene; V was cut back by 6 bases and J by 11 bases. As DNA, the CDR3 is TGTGCCAGCAGGATGGGACAGGGGGCGCGGAAACTGTTTTTT. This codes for CASRMGQGARKLFF.

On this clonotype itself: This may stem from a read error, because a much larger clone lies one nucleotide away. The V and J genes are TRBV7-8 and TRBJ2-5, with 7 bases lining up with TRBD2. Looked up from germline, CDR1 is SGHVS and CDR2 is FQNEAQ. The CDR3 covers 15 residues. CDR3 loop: CASRIGLGGIEIQYF. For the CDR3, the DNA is TGTGCCAGCAGAATTGGCCTCGGGGGGATAGAGATCCAGTACTTC.

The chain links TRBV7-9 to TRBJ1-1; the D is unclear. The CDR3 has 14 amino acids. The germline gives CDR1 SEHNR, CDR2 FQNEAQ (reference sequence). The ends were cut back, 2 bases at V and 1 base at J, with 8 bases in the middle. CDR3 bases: TGTGCCAGCAGCTTATTGCAGGAGAACACTGAAGCTTTCTTT. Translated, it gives CASSLLQENTEAFF.

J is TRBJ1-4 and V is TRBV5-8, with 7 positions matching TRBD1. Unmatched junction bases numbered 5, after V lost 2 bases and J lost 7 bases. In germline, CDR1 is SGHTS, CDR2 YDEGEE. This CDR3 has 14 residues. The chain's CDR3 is CASSFRQGSEKLFF. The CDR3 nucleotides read TGTGCCAGCAGCTTCCGACAGGGTAGTGAAAAACTGTTTTTT.

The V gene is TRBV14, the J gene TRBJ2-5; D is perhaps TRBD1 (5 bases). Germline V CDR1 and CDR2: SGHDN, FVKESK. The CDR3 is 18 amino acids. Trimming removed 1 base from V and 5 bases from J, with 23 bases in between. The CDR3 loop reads CASSQARPGEGARETQYF. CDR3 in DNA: TGTGCCAGCAGCCAAGCCCGTCCGGGTGAAGGGGCTAGGGAGACCCAGTACTTC.

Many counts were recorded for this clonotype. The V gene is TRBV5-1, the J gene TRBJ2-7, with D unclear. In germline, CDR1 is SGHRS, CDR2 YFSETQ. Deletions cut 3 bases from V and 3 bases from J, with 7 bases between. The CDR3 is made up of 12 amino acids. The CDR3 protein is CASSSLGYEQYF. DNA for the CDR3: TGCGCCAGCAGCTCATTAGGCTACGAGCAGTACTTC.

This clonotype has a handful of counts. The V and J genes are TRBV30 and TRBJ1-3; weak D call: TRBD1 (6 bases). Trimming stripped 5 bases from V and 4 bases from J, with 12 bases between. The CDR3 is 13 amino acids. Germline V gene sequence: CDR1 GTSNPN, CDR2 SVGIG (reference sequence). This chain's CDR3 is CAWDTGSGNTIYF. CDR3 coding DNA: TGTGCCTGGGATACAGGGTCCGGAAACACCATATATTTT.

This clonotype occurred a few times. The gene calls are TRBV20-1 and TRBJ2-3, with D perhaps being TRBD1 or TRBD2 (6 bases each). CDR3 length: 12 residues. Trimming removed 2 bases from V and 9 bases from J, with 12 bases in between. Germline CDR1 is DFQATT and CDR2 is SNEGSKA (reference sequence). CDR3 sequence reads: CSARLEGVTQYF. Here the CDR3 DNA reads TGCAGTGCTAGACTGGAGGGGGTCACGCAGTATTTT.

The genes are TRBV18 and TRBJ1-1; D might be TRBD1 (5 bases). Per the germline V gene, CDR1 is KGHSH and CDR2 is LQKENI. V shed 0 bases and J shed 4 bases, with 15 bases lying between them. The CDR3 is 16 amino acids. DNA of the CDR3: TGTGCCAGCTCACCACCGGGCCGGGGCGCGCCCACTGAAGCTTTCTTT. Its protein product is CASSPPGRGAPTEAFF.

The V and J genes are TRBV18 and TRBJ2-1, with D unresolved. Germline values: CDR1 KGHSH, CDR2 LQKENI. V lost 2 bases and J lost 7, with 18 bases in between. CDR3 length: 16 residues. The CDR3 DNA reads TGTGCCAGCTCACCAAATTCGTTGGGATCGAAGAATGAGCAGTTCTTC. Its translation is CASSPNSLGSKNEQFF. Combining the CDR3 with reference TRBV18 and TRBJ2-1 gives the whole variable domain NAGVMQNPRHLVRRRGQEARLRCSPMKGHSHVYWYRQLPEEGLKFMVYLQKENIIDESGMPKERFSAEFPKEGPSILRIQQVVRGDSAAYFCASSPNSLGSKNEQFFGPGTRLTVL.

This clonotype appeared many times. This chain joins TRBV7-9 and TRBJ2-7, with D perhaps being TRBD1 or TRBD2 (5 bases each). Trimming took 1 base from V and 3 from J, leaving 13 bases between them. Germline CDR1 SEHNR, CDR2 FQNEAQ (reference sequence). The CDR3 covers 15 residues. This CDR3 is CASSLELGTNYEQYF. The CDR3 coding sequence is TGTGCCAGCAGCTTAGAACTCGGGACGAACTACGAGCAGTACTTC.

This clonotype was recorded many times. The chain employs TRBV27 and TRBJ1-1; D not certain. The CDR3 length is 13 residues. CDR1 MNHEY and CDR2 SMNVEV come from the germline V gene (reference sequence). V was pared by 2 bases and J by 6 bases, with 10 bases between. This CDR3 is CASSLGGIAEAFF. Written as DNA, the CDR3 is TGTGCCAGCAGTTTAGGAGGGATCGCTGAAGCTTTCTTT.

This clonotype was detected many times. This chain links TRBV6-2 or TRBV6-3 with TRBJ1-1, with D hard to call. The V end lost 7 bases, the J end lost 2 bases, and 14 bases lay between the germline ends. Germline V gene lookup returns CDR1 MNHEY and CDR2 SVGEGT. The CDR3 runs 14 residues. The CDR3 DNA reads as TGTGCCAGCACCCCACCGCAGGCAAACACTGAAGCTTTCTTT. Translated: CASTPPQANTEAFF.

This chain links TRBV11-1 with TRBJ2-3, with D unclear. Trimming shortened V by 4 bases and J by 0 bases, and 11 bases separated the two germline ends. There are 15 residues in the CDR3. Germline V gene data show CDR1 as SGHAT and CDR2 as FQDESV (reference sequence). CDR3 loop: CASSSSAPSTDTQYF. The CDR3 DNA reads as TGTGCCAGCAGCTCCTCAGCTCCTAGCACAGATACGCAGTATTTT.